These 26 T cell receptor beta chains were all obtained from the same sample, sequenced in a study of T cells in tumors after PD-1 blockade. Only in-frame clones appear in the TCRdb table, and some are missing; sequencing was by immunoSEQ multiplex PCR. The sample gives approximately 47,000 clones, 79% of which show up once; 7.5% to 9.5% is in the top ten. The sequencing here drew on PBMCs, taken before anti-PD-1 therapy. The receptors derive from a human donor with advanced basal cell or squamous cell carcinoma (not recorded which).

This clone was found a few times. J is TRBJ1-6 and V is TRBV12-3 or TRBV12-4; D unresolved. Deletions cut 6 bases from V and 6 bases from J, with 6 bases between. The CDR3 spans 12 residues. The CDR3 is CASRTTNSPLHF. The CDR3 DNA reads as TGTGCCAGCAGGACGACTAATTCACCCCTCCACTTT.

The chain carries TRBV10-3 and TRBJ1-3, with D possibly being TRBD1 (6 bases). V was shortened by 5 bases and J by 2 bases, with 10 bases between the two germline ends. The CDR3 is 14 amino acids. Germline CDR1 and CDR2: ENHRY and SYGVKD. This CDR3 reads CAISLQGAGNTIYF. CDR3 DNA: TGTGCCATCAGTTTACAGGGAGCTGGAAACACCATATATTTT.

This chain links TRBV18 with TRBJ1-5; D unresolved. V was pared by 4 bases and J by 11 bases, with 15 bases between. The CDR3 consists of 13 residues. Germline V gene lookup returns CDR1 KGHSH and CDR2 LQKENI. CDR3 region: CASSRGNRETQHF. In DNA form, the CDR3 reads TGTGCCAGCTCACGGGGAAACCGGGAGACCCAGCATTTT. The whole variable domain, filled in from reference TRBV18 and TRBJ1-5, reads NAGVMQNPRHLVRRRGQEARLRCSPMKGHSHVYWYRQLPEEGLKFMVYLQKENIIDESGMPKERFSAEFPKEGPSILRIQQVVRGDSAAYFCASSRGNRETQHFGDGTRLSIL.

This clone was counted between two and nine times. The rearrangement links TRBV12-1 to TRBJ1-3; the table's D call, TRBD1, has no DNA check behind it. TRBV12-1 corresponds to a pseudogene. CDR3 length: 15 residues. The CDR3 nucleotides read TGTGCCAGCAGCTTTGCGGCCTTCTCTGGAAACACCATATATTTT. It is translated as CASSFAAFSGNTIYF.

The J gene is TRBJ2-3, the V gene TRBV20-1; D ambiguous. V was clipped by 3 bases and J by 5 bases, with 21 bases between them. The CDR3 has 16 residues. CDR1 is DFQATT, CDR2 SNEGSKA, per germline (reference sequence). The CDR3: CSASSPLSRVIDTQYF. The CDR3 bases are TGCAGTGCTAGTAGCCCGCTCTCCCGGGTAATAGATACGCAGTATTTT.

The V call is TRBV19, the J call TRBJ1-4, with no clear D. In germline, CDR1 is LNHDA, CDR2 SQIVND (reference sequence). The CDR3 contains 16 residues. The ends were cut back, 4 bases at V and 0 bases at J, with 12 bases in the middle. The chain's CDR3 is CASSRTDIATNEKLFF. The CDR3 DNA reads TGTGCCAGTAGTAGGACCGACATCGCAACTAATGAAAAACTGTTTTTT. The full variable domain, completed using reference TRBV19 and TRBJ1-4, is DGGITQSPKYLFRKEGQNVTLSCEQNLNHDAMYWYRQDPGQGLRLIYYSQIVNDFQKGDIAEGYSVSREKKESFPLTVTSAQKNPTAFYLCASSRTDIATNEKLFFGSGTQLSVL.

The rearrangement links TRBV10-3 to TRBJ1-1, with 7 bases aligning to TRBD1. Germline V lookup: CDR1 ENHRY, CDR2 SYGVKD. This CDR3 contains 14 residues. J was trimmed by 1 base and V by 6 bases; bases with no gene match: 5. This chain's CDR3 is CAIRRDSRNTEAFF. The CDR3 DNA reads TGTGCCATCAGGAGGGACAGCAGGAACACTGAAGCTTTCTTT.

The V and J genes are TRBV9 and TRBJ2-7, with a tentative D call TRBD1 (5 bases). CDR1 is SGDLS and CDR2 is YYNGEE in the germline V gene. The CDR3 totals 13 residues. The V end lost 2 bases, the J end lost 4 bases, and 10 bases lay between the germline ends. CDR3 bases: TGTGCCAGCAGCGTCGACAGCTCATACGAGCAGTACTTC. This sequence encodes CASSVDSSYEQYF.

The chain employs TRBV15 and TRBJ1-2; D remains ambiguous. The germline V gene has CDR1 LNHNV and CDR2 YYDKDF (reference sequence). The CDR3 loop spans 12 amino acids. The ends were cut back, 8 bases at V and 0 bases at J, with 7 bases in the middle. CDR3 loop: CATSNSNYGYTF. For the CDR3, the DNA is TGTGCCACCTCAAATTCTAACTATGGCTACACCTTC.

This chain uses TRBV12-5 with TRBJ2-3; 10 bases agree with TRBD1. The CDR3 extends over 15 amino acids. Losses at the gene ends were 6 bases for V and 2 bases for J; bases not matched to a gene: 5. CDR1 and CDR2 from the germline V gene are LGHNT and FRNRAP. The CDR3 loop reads CASGSGQGNTDTQYF. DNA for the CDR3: TGTGCTAGTGGATCGGGACAGGGGAACACAGATACGCAGTATTTT.

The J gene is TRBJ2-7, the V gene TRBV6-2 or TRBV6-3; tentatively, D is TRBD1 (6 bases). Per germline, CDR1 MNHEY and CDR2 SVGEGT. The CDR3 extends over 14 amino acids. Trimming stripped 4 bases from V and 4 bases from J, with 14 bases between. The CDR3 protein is CASSSGTKRYEQYF. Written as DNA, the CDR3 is TGTGCCAGCAGTTCCGGGACAAAGAGGTACGAGCAGTACTTC.

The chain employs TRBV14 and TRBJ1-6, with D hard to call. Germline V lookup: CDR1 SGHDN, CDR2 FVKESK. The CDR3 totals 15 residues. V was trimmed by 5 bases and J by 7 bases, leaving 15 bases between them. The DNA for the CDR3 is TGTGCCAGCAGCGTACGGGCAGGAACAAATTCACCCCTCCACTTT. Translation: CASSVRAGTNSPLHF.

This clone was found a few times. CDR3: CASSSNPGQGYEQYF. CDR3 DNA: TGTGCCAGCAGCTCAAACCCGGGACAGGGATACGAGCAGTACTTC. J is TRBJ2-7 and V is TRBV7-7, with 9 nucleotides matching TRBD1. The CDR3 length is 15 residues. Unmatched junction bases numbered 8, after V lost 4 bases and J lost 4 bases. CDR1 is SSHAT and CDR2 is FNYEAQ in the germline V gene (reference sequence).

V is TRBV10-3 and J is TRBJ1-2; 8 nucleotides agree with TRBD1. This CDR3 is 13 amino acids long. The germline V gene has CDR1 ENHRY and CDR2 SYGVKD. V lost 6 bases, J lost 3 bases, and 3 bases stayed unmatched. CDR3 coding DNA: TGTGCCATCAGAGGGACAGGCGACTATGGCTACACCTTC. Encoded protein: CAIRGTGDYGYTF.

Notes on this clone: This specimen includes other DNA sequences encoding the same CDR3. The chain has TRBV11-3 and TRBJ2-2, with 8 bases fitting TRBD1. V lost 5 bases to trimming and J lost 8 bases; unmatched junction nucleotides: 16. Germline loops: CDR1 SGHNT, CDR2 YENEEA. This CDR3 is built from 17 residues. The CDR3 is CASSPERTGWILGELFF. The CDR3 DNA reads TGTGCCAGCAGCCCAGAGAGGACAGGGTGGATCCTAGGGGAGCTGTTTTTT. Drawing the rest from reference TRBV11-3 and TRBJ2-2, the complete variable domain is EAGVVQSPRYKIIEKKQPVAFWCNPISGHNTLYWYLQNLGQGPELLIRYENEEAVDDSQLPKDRFSAERLKGVDSTLKIQPAELGDSAVYLCASSPERTGWILGELFFGEGSRLTVL.

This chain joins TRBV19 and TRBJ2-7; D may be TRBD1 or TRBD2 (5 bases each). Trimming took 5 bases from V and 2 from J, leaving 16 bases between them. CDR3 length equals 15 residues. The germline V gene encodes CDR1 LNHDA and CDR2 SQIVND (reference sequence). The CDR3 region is CASSGGRDAAYEQYF. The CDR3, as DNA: TGTGCCAGTAGTGGGGGAAGGGACGCAGCCTACGAGCAGTACTTC.

In DNA form, the CDR3 reads TGTGCCAGCAGCCCCAAGGGTCCATACGAGCAGTACTTC. This codes for CASSPKGPYEQYF. The chain employs TRBV7-9 and TRBJ2-7; D not certain. Germline CDR1 and CDR2: SEHNR and FQNEAQ (reference sequence). V lost 5 bases, J lost 4 bases, and 12 bases lay in between. CDR3 length equals 13 residues.

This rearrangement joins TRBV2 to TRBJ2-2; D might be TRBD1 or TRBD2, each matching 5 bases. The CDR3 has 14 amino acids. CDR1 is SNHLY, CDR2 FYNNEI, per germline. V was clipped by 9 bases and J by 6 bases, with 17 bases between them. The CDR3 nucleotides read TGTGCCAGTGGGACGGGCTTGGGGCCCGGGGAGCTGTTTTTT. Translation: CASGTGLGPGELFF. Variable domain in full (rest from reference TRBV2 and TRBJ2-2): EPEVTQTPSHQVTQMGQEVILRCVPISNHLYFYWYRQILGQKVEFLVSFYNNEISEKSEIFDDQFSVERPDGSNFTLKIRSTKLEDSAMYFCASGTGLGPGELFFGEGSRLTVL.

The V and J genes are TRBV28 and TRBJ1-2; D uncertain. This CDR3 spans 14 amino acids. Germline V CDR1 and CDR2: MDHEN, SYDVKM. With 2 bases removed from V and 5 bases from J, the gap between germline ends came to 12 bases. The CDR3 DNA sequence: TGTGCCAGCAGTTTACAGCCACAAGCGTATGGCTACACCTTC. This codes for CASSLQPQAYGYTF.

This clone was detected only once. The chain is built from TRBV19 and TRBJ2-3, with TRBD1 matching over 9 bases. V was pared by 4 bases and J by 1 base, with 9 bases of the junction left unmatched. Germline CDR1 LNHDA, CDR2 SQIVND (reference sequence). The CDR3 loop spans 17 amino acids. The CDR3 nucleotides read TGTGCCAGTAGTACCGGAACAGGGGGCTGGGGCACAGATACGCAGTATTTT. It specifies CASSTGTGGWGTDTQYF.

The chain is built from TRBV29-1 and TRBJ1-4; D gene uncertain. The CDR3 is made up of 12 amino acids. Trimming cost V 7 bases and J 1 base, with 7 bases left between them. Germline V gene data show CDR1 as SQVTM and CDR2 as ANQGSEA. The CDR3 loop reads CSATVTNEKLFF. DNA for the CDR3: TGCAGCGCCACAGTAACTAATGAAAAACTGTTTTTT. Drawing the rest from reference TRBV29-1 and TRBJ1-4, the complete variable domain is SAVISQKPSRDICQRGTSLTIQCQVDSQVTMMFWYRQQPGQSLTLIATANQGSEATYESGFVIDKFPISRPNLTFSTLTVSNMSPEDSSIYLCSATVTNEKLFFGSGTQLSVL.

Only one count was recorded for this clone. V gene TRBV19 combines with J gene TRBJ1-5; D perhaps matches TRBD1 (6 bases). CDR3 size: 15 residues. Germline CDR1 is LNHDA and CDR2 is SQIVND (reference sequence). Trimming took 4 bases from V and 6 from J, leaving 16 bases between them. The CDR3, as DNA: TGTGCCAGTAGTAGAACAGGGTTAGAGGGTCAGCCCCAGCATTTT. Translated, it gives CASSRTGLEGQPQHF.

The CDR3 here is CASSLVASGGKNIQYF. The CDR3 coding sequence is TGTGCCAGCAGCTTGGTCGCTAGCGGGGGGAAAAACATTCAGTACTTC. V and J are TRBV5-6 and TRBJ2-4, with 11 bases lining up with TRBD2. The germline CDR1 and CDR2 sequences are SGHDT and YYEEEE. CDR3 length: 16 residues. J was trimmed by 4 bases and V by 0 bases; bases with no gene match: 3.

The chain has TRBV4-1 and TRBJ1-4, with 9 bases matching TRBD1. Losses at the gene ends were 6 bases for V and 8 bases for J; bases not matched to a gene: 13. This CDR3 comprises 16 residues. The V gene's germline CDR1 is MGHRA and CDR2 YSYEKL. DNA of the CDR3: TGCGCCAGCAGATCTGGTGGTCGGGACAGGGAGGAAAAACTGTTTTTT. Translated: CASRSGGRDREEKLFF.

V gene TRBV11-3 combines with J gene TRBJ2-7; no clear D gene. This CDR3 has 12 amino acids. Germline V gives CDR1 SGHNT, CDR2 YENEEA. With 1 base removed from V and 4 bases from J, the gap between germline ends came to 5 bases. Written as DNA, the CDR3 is TGTGCCAGCAGCTTAGTCCCATACGAGCAGTACTTC. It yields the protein CASSLVPYEQYF.

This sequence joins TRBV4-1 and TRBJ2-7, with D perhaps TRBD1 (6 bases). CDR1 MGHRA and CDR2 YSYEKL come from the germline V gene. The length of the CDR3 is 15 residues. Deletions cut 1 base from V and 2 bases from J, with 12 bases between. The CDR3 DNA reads TGCGCCAGCAGCCAAGTTACAGGGTTTACCTACGAGCAGTACTTC. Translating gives CASSQVTGFTYEQYF.